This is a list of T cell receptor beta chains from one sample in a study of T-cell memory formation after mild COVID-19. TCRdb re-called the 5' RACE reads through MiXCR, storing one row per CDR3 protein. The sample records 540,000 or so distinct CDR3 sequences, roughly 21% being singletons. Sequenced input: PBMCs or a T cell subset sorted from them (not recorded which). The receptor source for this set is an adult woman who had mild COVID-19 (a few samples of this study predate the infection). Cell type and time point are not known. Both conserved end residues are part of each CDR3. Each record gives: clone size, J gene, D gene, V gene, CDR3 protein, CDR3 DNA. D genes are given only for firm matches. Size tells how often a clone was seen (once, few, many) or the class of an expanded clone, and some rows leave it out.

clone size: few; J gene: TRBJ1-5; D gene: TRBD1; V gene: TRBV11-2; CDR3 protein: CASSLGTGDSNQPQHF; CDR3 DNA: TGTGCCAGCAGCCTAGGGACAGGGGATAGCAATCAGCCCCAGCATTTT
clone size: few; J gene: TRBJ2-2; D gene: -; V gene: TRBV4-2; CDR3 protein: CASSQDTWESYTGELFF; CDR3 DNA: TGTGCCAGCAGCCAAGATACCTGGGAATCGTACACCGGGGAGCTGTTTTTT
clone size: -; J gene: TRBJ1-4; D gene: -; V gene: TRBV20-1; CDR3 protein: CSARNRLQRDEKLFF; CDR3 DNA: TGCAGTGCTAGAAACAGGCTACAACGGGATGAAAAACTGTTTTTT
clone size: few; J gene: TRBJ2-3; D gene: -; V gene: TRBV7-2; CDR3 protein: CASSLALPDTDTQYF; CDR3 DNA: TGTGCCAGCAGCTTAGCGCTTCCAGACACAGATACGCAGTATTTT
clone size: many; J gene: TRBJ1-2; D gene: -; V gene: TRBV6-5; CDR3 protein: CASSAGGYGYTF; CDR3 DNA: TGTGCCAGCAGTGCCGGGGGCTATGGCTACACCTTC
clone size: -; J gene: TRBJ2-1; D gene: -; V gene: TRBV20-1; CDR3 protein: CSARDPRIAGNNEQFF; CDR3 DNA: TGCAGTGCTAGAGACCCTCGAATAGCCGGAAACAATGAGCAGTTCTTC
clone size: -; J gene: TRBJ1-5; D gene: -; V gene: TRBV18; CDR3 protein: CASSLVDSSNQPQHF; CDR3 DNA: TGTGCCAGCTCACTAGTGGACAGTAGCAATCAGCCCCAGCATTTT
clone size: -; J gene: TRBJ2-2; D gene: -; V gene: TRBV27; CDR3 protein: CASSLLPRGTGELFF; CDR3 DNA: TGTGCCAGCAGTTTGTTACCCCGGGGCACCGGGGAGCTGTTTTTT
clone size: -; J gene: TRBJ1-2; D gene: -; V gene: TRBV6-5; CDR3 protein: CASSAPGGYGYTF; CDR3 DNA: TGTGCCAGCAGTGCGCCGGGGGGCTATGGCTACACCTTC
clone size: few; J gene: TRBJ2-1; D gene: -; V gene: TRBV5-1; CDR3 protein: CASSPEAATYNEQFF; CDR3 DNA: TGCGCCAGCAGCCCTGAAGCGGCCACCTACAATGAGCAGTTCTTC
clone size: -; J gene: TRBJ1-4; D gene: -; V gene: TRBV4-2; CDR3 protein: CASSPEQSNEKLFF; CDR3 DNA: TGTGCCAGCAGCCCGGAACAGTCTAATGAAAAACTGTTTTTT
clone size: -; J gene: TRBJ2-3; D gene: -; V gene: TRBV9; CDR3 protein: CASSAGDTSTDTQYF; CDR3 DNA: TGTGCCAGCAGCGCCGGGGACACTAGCACAGATACGCAGTATTTT
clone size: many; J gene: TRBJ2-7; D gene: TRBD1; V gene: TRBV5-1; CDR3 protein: CASSVGQGSYEQYF; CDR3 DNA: TGCGCCAGCAGCGTGGGACAGGGGTCTTACGAGCAGTACTTC
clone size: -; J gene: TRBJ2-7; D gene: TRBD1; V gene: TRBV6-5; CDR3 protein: CASKWGQGPYEQYF; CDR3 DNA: TGTGCCAGCAAATGGGGACAGGGGCCCTACGAGCAGTACTTC
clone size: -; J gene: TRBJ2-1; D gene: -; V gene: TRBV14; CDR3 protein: CASSPGRVEQFF; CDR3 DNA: TGTGCCAGCAGCCCGGGCCGGGTGGAACAGTTCTTC
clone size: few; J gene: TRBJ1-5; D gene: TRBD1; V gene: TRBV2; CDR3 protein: CASRDDRGRGNQPQHF; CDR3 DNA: TGTGCCAGCAGGGATGACAGGGGGCGAGGCAATCAGCCCCAGCATTTT
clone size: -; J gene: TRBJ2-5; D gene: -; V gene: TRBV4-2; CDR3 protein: CASSQEARQTQYF; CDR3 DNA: TGTGCCAGCAGCCAAGAGGCCCGTCAGACACAGTACTTC
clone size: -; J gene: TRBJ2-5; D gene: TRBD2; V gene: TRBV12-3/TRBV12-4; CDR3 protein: CASSPSGGVGKTQYF; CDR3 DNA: TGTGCCAGCAGTCCTAGCGGGGGGGTCGGAAAGACCCAGTACTTC
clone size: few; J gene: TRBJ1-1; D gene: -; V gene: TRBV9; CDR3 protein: CASSVEGLTEAFF; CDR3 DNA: TGTGCCAGCAGCGTAGAGGGACTCACTGAAGCTTTCTTT
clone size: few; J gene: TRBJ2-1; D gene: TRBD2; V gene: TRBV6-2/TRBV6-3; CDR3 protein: CASSSSSRREGWDNEQFF; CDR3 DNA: TGTGCCAGCAGTTCCTCTTCTAGACGGGAGGGGTGGGACAATGAGCAGTTCTTC
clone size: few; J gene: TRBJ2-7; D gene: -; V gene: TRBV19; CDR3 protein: CASSWGPGTYEQYF; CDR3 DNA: TGTGCCAGTAGTTGGGGGCCGGGCACCTACGAGCAGTACTTC
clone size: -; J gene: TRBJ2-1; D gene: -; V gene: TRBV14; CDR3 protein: CASSQGHRYNEQFF; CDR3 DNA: TGTGCCAGCAGCCAAGGACATCGGTACAATGAGCAGTTCTTC
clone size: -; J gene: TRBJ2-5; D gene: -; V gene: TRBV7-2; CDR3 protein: CASSLELFGPEGETQYF; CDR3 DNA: TGTGCCAGCAGCTTAGAATTGTTCGGCCCGGAGGGAGAGACCCAGTACTTC
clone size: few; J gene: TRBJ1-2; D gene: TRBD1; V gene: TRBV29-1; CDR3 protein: CSVEPRGRPYGYTF; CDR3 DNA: TGCAGCGTTGAACCCAGGGGGCGACCATATGGCTACACCTTC
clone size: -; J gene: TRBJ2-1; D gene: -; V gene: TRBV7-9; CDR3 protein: CASSLPLSGRRSDERFF; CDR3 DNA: TGTGCCAGCAGCTTACCCCTATCGGGACGTCGTAGCGATGAGCGTTTCTTC
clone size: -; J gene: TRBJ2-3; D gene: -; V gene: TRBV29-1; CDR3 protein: CSVGTVGAADTQYF; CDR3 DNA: TGCAGCGTGGGGACGGTCGGGGCGGCAGATACGCAGTATTTT
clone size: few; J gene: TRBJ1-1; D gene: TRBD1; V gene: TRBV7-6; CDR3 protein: CASSLDRARSTEAFF; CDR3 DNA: TGTGCCAGCAGCCTCGACAGGGCGAGGAGCACTGAAGCTTTCTTT
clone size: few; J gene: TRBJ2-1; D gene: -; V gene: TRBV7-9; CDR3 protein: CASSGLGRGNYNEQFF; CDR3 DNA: TGTGCCAGCAGCGGACTGGGGCGGGGAAATTACAATGAGCAGTTCTTC
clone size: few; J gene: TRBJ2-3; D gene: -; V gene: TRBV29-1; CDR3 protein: CSVNRYRTDTQYF; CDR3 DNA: TGCAGCGTTAACAGGTACCGCACAGATACGCAGTATTTT
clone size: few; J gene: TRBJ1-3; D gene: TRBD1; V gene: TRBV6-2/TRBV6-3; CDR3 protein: CASSGLRTGAGNTIYF; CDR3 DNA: TGTGCCAGCAGCGGACTCCGGACAGGGGCTGGAAACACCATATATTTT
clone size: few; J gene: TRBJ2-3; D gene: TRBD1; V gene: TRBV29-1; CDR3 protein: CSVEKGRDRISDTQYF; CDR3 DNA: TGCAGCGTTGAGAAAGGCCGGGACAGAATCTCAGATACGCAGTATTTT
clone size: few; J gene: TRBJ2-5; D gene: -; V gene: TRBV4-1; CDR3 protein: CASSQDRQQETQYF; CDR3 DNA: TGCGCCAGCAGCCAAGATCGGCAGCAAGAGACCCAGTACTTC
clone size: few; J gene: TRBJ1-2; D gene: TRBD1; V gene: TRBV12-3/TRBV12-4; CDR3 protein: CASSSTLRGQGYGYTF; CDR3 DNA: TGTGCCAGCAGTTCAACCTTGAGGGGGCAGGGCTATGGCTACACCTTC
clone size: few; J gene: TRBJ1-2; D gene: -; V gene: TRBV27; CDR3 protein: CASSFGLRYGYTF; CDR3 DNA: TGTGCCAGCAGTTTTGGTCTTAGGTATGGCTACACCTTC
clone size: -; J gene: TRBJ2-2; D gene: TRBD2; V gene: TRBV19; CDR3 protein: CASRRLAEGAGELFF; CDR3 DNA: TGTGCCAGTAGGAGACTAGCGGAGGGTGCCGGGGAGCTGTTTTTT
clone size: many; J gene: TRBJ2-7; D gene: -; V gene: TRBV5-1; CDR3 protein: CASSVDSAYEQYF; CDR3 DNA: TGCGCCAGCAGCGTGGACAGCGCCTACGAGCAGTACTTC
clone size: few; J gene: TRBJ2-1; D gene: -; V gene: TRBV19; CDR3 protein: CASSIAGSYNEQFF; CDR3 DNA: TGTGCCAGTAGTATAGCGGGGTCCTACAATGAGCAGTTCTTC
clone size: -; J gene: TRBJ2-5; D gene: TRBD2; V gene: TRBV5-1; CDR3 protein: CASSLVGTTAQETQYF; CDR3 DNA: TGCGCCAGCAGCTTGGTGGGGACTACGGCACAAGAGACCCAGTACTTC
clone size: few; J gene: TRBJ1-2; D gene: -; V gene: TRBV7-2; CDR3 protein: CASSLAGPRGNYGYTF; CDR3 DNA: TGTGCCAGCAGCTTAGCCGGACCCCGAGGGAACTATGGCTACACCTTC
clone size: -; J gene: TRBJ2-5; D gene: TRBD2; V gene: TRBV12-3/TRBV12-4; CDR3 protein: CASSLVLGLAGEETQYF; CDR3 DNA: TGTGCCAGCAGTTTAGTCCTTGGACTAGCGGGGGAAGAGACCCAGTACTTC
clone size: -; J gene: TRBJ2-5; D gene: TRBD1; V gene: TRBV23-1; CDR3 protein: CASSQFDRGGQETQYF; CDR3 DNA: TGCGCCAGCAGTCAGTTCGACAGGGGGGGACAAGAGACCCAGTACTTC
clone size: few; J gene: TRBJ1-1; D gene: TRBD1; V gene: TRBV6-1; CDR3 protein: CASIDPQGLAEAFF; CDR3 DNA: TGTGCCAGCATCGACCCACAGGGGTTAGCGGAAGCTTTCTTT